Listed below are T cell receptor beta chains from one sample, sequenced in a study of neurological immune-mediated disorders. TCRdb used MiXCR to reprocess the 5' RACE reads, holding one entry per CDR3 protein. The data contain 55,000 to 65,000 distinct CDR3 sequences, more than 8% of them singletons. Sequencing was carried out using PBMCs. Receptors originate from a man aged 25-45 years in good health. CDR3s include the opening cysteine and the closing phenylalanine or tryptophan. A D gene is named only where the DNA matches it firmly. The size of a clone is reported for some rows only, either as once, few or many, or as a class for expanded clones.

CDR3 DNA | CDR3 protein | J gene | D gene | V gene | clone size
TGTGCCAGCTCACCCCCGAGCGGGAGGACCTACGAGCAGTACTTC | CASSPPSGRTYEQYF | TRBJ2-7 | TRBD2 | TRBV18 | many
TGTGCCAGCAGTCCTTTTAGCGGGAGTTTCACCGGGGAGCTGTTTTTT | CASSPFSGSFTGELFF | TRBJ2-2 | TRBD2 | TRBV3-1 | many
TGCAGTGCTCCCCGAACAGGGGAGGTAGCCCAGTACTTC | CSAPRTGEVAQYF | TRBJ2-5 | . | TRBV20-1 | many
TGCAGTGCCGGGGAGTCCTCGTCTGGAGGGCCCCTCTACGAGCAGTACTTC | CSAGESSSGGPLYEQYF | TRBJ2-7 | . | TRBV20-1 | many
TGCGCCAGCAGCTTGGGAGGTGGGACTAGCGACTACAATGAGCAGTTCTTC | CASSLGGGTSDYNEQFF | TRBJ2-1 | TRBD2 | TRBV5-1 | many
TGCAGCCCCGTGTCGAGGCTGACCAAAAACATTCAGTACTTC | CSPVSRLTKNIQYF | TRBJ2-4 | . | TRBV29-1 | many
TGTGCCAGCAGCCAATTCCTAGCGGGAGGGCCAGCCGGGGAGCTGTTTTTT | CASSQFLAGGPAGELFF | TRBJ2-2 | TRBD2 | TRBV4-2 | many
TGTGCCACCAGCAGAGATTGGGACAGCGGGGGGGAGCAGTACTTC | CATSRDWDSGGEQYF | TRBJ2-7 | TRBD2 | TRBV15 | many
TGTGCCAGCAGCGCCGTATACCCCTGGATCCAGGTAGGCTATGGCTACACCTTC | CASSAVYPWIQVGYGYTF | TRBJ1-2 | . | TRBV9 | .
TGTGCCAGCAGAAGGACTAGCGGGAGGTTCGCCGGGGAGCTGTTTTTT | CASRRTSGRFAGELFF | TRBJ2-2 | TRBD2 | TRBV12-3/TRBV12-4 | many
TGTGCCAGCAGTATGACGGACGCTCCCAATGAGCAGTTCTTC | CASSMTDAPNEQFF | TRBJ2-1 | . | TRBV2 | .
TGTGCCAGCAGCTTAGGACCCGGGACAGCACAAGAGACCCAGTACTTC | CASSLGPGTAQETQYF | TRBJ2-5 | TRBD1 | TRBV11-2 | many
TGTGCCAGCAGCGCGTCACTAGCGGGAGTTTTGTCCTCCGAGCAGTACTTC | CASSASLAGVLSSEQYF | TRBJ2-7 | TRBD2 | TRBV7-9 | many
TGTGCCAGCAGCTTAGCGCGTAGCGGGGCCTCCTACGAGCAGTACTTC | CASSLARSGASYEQYF | TRBJ2-7 | TRBD2 | TRBV7-9 | many
TGTGCCAGCAGTTCGCGGACAGGGCATGAGTACTTC | CASSSRTGHEYF | TRBJ2-7 | TRBD1 | TRBV12-3/TRBV12-4 | many
TGCGCCAGCAGCTTGGCCACGGAGGTTGCTGGCTACACCTTC | CASSLATEVAGYTF | TRBJ1-2 | . | TRBV5-1 | many
TGCAGTGCTAAATCGTCCCTGGCCTTCACCTACGAGCAGTACTTC | CSAKSSLAFTYEQYF | TRBJ2-7 | . | TRBV20-1 | many
TGTGCCAGCAGCCAAGATGGACTAGCATATCACAATGAGCAGTTCTTC | CASSQDGLAYHNEQFF | TRBJ2-1 | TRBD2 | TRBV3-1 | many
TGCGCCAGCAGCCCCCCGGGACTAGCGAGCTACAATGAGCAGTTCTTC | CASSPPGLASYNEQFF | TRBJ2-1 | TRBD2 | TRBV5-1 | few
TGTGCCAGCAGCTTAGACTGGTACAATGAGCAGTTCTTC | CASSLDWYNEQFF | TRBJ2-1 | . | TRBV7-7 | many
TGTGCCATCAGTGAGTTCGGACAGGGTCCAGAGACCCAGTACTTC | CAISEFGQGPETQYF | TRBJ2-5 | TRBD1 | TRBV10-3 | .
TGTGCCAGCAAGGGCAATGAGCAGTTCTTC | CASKGNEQFF | TRBJ2-1 | . | TRBV6-5 | many
TGTGCCAGCAGCCCAGACAGGGATCCTTCCTACGAGCAGTACTTC | CASSPDRDPSYEQYF | TRBJ2-7 | TRBD1 | TRBV7-2 | many
TGTGCCAGCAGTGAACTAGCGGGATCCCTAAGCTCCTACAATGAGCAGTTCTTC | CASSELAGSLSSYNEQFF | TRBJ2-1 | TRBD2 | TRBV2 | many
TGTGCCAGCAGCTCTCTCGGGGCGTCCGGGGAGCTGTTTTTT | CASSSLGASGELFF | TRBJ2-2 | . | TRBV7-7 | many
TGTGCCACCATCGGGACGCGGAACACCGGGGAGCTGTTTTTT | CATIGTRNTGELFF | TRBJ2-2 | . | TRBV10-3 | many
TGTGCCAGCAGCTCCCCTCCCCTACCTCAGGAGACCCAGTACTTC | CASSSPPLPQETQYF | TRBJ2-5 | . | TRBV7-9 | many
TGTGCCAGCAGCAGGGACAACTACGAGCAGTACTTC | CASSRDNYEQYF | TRBJ2-7 | . | TRBV28 | few
TGTGCCAGCAGCCAAGGAAACGAGGGAGTTGTCCAAGAGACCCAGTACTTC | CASSQGNEGVVQETQYF | TRBJ2-5 | . | TRBV4-2 | few
TGTGCCAGCAGCCAAGATCTTGGGCTAGCGTACGATACGCAGTATTTT | CASSQDLGLAYDTQYF | TRBJ2-3 | . | TRBV14 | many
TGTGCCAGCAGTTTTGTTGGGGCCAACGTCCTGACTTTC | CASSFVGANVLTF | TRBJ2-6 | . | TRBV27 | many
TGTGCTATCAGGGAGGCGGGGGGTATGAACACCGGGGAGCTGTTTTTT | CAIREAGGMNTGELFF | TRBJ2-2 | TRBD2 | TRBV10-3 | .
TGTGCCAGCAGCTCCGTGGGGGGGGTCACAGATACGCAGTATTTT | CASSSVGGVTDTQYF | TRBJ2-3 | TRBD2 | TRBV7-8 | .
TGTGCCAGCAGCCAAGATGGTGGTGGGGTCTCCTACGAGCAGTACTTC | CASSQDGGGVSYEQYF | TRBJ2-7 | . | TRBV3-1 | many
TGCAGTGCTAGGGTAGCGGGAGTGGGGTACAATGAGCAGTTCTTC | CSARVAGVGYNEQFF | TRBJ2-1 | TRBD2 | TRBV20-1 | many
TGTGCCAGCAGTTACGGCGGCGAGTACGAGCAGTACTTC | CASSYGGEYEQYF | TRBJ2-7 | . | TRBV6-6 | many
TGCGCCAGCAGCTTGATCGCGGACCAAGAGACCCAGTACTTC | CASSLIADQETQYF | TRBJ2-5 | . | TRBV5-1 | many
TGTGCCACCAGCCAGGCAGGGGGCCTCGGGGAGCTGTTTTTT | CATSQAGGLGELFF | TRBJ2-2 | TRBD1 | TRBV24-1 | many
TGCAGTGCTAGAGATTTTGGCCAGACAGAATACGAGCAGTACTTC | CSARDFGQTEYEQYF | TRBJ2-7 | . | TRBV20-1 | many
TGTGCCAGCAGTTTTCCCAACAATGAGCAGTTCTTC | CASSFPNNEQFF | TRBJ2-1 | . | TRBV27 | many
TGCAGTGCTAGAGATGCGGCCGAAACCTACGAGCAGTACTTC | CSARDAAETYEQYF | TRBJ2-7 | . | TRBV20-1 | many